This TCR beta chain is drawn from a study of spatial heterogeneity in lung cancer (dated by TCRdb to between 2018 and 2020). Regarding the complete study: More beta-chain than alpha-chain transcripts were consistently detected, likely reflecting higher beta-chain transcript abundance. The study linked features of the TCR repertoire to counts of nonsynonymous mutations, which were determined by whole-exome sequencing of tumor tissue. The study quantitatively compared TCR alpha and beta repertoires across multiple tumor regions, matched nontumor lung and blood in non-small cell lung cancer. At surgery, both alpha and beta chains were TCR-sequenced in some 220 tumor regions, approximately 64 matched nontumor lung samples and some 56 PBMC samples. In the raw uncorrected reads, each unique combination of TCR and UMI appeared on average more than ten times. Overall study results and their limits: Ubiquitous expanded tumor TCRs were detected in blood more often at tumor resection than at routine follow-up. Confirming at a functional level the hypothesis that regional TCRs recognize regional mutations was considered to require additional single-cell paired TCR alpha and beta sequencing.

Read against the paper, the sample's time point label means: sample taken at primary tumor resection. Without any cell sorting, TCR sequencing was performed on whole RNA extracted either from tumor and nontumor lung tissue or from cryopreserved PBMC samples. The donors were about 71 patients from the lung TRACERx cohort who had early-stage, untreated non-small cell lung cancer. A patient was chosen for TCR sequencing only when enough RNA was available from at least two tumor regions. Worth noting for this clonotype: Its target antigen remains unknown. Base qualities were left out, and no much larger clone turns up one base away.

The CDR3 numbers 15 residues from cysteine through phenylalanine. The read is trimmed to its CDR3 DNA, 45 bases read in frame from base 1. V and J are trimmed by 6 bases and 0 bases, and the gene matches miss 8 bases of the junction. From a lookup of the germline V gene (reference sequence), CDR1 and CDR2 are DFQATT and SNEGSKA. Receptor amplification or capture employed 5' RACE. Sequencing used a NextSeq 500. The TCR library protocol attached a unique molecular identifier to each TCR cDNA molecule to allow correction of PCR and sequencing errors. The authors' analysis ran thus. TCR identification, UMI-based error correction and CDR3 extraction were all carried out with Decombinator tools. TCRs above a frequency of 2 per 1,000, corresponding to the top 1% of the tumor frequency distribution, were defined as expanded. Renyi diversity was computed with the R vegan package after each repertoire had been subsampled 100 times to 5,000 TCRs. CDR3 similarity networks were built from amino acid triplet string-kernel similarity, with CDR3s being connected when pairwise similarity was above 0.82. The public reads were run again by TCRdb, first through fastp at Q25 and then through MiXCR, and only productive beta chains were kept. When rows share a CDR3 protein, they turn into one entry using the most common DNA and genes. These V and J calls are TCRdb output, not the study's own analysis. The sample table lists some 87,000 distinct CDR3 sequences, roughly 10% of them with a count of one. The biggest ten clones account for about 7.1% of the sample.

This chain joins TRBV20-1 to TRBJ2-4, with 7 middle bases fitting TRBD1. The sequenced sample was PBMCs, obtained at surgery. The sequence was collected from a male donor with early-stage non-small cell lung cancer. The nucleotides read TGCAGTGCGGGACAGATAGGGCTAGCCAAAAACATTCAGTACTTC. It encodes CSAGQIGLAKNIQYF.